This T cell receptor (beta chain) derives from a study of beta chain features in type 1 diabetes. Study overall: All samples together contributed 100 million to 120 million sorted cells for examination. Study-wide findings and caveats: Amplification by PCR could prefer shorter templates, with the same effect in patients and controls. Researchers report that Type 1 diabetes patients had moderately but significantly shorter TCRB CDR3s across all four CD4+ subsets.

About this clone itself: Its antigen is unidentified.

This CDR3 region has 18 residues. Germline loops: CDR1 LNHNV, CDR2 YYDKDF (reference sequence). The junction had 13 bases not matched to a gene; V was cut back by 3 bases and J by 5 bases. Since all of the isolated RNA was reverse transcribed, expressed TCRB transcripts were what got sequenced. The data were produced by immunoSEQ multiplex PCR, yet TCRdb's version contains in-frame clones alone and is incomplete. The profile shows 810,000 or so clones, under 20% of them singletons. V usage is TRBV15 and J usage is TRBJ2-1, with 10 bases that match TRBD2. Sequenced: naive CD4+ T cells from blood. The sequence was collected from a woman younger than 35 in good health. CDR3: CATSRRVLRLAGDNEQFF. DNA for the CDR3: TGTGCCACCAGCAGGAGGGTACTAAGGCTAGCGGGAGACAATGAGCAGTTCTTC. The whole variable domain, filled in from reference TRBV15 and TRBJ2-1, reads DAMVIQNPRYQVTQFGKPVTLSCSQTLNHNVMYWYQQKSSQAPKLLFHYYDKDFNNEADTPDNFQSRRPNTSFCFLDIRSPGLGDTAMYLCATSRRVLRLAGDNEQFFGPGTRLTVL.